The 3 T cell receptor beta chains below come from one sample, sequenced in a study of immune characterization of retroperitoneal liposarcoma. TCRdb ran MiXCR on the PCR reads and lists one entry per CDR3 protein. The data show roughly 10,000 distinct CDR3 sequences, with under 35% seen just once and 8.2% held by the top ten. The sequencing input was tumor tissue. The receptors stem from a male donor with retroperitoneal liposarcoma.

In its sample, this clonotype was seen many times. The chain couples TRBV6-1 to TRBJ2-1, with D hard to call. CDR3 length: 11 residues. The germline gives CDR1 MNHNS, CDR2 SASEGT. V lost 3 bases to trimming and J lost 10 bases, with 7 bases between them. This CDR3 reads CASSDLREQFF. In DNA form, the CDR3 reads TGTGCCAGCAGTGACCTGCGCGAGCAGTTCTTC.

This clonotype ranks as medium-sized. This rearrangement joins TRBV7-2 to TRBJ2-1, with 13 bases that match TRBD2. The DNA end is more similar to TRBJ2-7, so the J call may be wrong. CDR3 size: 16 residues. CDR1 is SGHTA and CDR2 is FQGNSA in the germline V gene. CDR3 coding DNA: TGTGCCAGCAGCGCCGGGACTAGCGGGACCTTGGGTGAGCAGTACTTC. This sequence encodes CASSAGTSGTLGEQYF.

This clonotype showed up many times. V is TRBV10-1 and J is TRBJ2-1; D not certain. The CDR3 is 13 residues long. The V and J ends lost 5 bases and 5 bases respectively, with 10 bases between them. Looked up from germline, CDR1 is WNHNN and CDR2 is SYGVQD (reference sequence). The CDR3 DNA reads TGCGCCAGCAGTTTAGGGCTCAACAATGAGCAGTTCTTC. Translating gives CASSLGLNNEQFF.